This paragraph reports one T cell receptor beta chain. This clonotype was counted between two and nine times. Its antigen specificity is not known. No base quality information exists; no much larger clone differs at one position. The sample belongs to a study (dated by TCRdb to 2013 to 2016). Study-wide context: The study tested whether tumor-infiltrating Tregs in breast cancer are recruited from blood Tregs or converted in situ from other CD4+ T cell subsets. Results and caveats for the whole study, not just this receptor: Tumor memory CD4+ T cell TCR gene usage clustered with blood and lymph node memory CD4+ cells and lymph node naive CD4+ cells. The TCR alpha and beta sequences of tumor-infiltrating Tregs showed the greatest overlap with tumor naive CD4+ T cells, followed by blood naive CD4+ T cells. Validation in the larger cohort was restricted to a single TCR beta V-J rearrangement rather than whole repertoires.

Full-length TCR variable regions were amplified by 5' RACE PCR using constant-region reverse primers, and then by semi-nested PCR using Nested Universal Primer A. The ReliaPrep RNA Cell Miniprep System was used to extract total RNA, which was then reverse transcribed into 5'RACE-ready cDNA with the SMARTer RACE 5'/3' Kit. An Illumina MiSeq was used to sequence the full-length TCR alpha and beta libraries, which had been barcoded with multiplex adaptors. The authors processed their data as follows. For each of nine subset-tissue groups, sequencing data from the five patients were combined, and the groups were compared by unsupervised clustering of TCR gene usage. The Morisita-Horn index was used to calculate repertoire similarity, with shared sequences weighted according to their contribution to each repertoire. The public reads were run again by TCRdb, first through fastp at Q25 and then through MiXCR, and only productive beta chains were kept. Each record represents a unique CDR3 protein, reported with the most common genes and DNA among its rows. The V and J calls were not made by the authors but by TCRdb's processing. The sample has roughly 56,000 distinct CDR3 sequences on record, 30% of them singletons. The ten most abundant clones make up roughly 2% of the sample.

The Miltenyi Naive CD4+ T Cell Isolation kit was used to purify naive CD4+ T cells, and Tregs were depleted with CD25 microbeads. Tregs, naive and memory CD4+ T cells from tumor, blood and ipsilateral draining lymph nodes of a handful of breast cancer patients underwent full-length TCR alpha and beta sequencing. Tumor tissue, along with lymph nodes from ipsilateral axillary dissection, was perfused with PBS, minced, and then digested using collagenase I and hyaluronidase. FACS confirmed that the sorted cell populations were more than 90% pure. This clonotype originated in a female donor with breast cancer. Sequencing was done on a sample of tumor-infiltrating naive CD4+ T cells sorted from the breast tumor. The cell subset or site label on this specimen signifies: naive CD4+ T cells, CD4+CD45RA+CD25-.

The nucleotides read TGCGCCAGCAGCTTGGGGCACGGGGTCAGCACTGAAGCTTTCTTT. Translated, it gives CASSLGHGVSTEAFF. The rearrangement combines TRBV5-1 with TRBJ1-1, with the D gene not confidently named. Including cysteine and phenylalanine, the CDR3 has 15 amino acids. The read is trimmed to its CDR3 DNA, 45 bases read in frame from base 1. Per the germline V gene, SGHRS is the CDR1 and YFSETQ is the CDR2. V lost 0 bases and J lost 4 bases; the stretch between them is 13 bases long.